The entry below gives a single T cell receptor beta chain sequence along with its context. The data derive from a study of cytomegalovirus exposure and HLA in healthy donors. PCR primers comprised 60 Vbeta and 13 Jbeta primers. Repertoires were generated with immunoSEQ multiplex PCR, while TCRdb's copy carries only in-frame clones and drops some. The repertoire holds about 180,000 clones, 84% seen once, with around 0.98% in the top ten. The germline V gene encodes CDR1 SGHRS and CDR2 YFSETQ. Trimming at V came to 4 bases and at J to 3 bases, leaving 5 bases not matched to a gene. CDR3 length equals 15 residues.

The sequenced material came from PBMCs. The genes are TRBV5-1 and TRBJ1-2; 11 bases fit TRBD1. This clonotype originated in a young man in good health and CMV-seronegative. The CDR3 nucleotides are TGCGCCAGCAGCCCAAGGGACAGGGGGGACTATGGCTACACCTTC. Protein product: CASSPRDRGDYGYTF.